Presented here are 14 T cell receptor beta chains from one specimen sequenced in a study of blood T cell repertoires in COVID-19. TCRdb keeps only in-frame clones here, not all; method: immunoSEQ multiplex PCR. Of roughly 70,000 clones listed, about 87% are singletons. Input material: peripheral blood. The receptors were gathered from a woman of 80 years or more with active COVID-19.

The rearrangement joins TRBV5-1 to TRBJ2-7; 7 bases match TRBD2. CDR1 SGHRS and CDR2 YFSETQ come from the germline V gene. The trim removed 4 bases at V and 0 bases at J, leaving 10 bases unmatched. CDR3 size: 16 residues. The CDR3 DNA sequence: TGCGCCAGCAGCCCCCAGCTAGCGGCCCCCTCCTACGAGCAGTACTTC. Amino acids: CASSPQLAAPSYEQYF.

This rearrangement joins TRBV29-1 to TRBJ1-5; unclear D gene. CDR3 length equals 12 residues. V was pared by 4 bases and J by 4 bases, with 8 bases between. Germline-derived CDR1 and CDR2 are SQVTM and ANQGSEA. CDR3 protein: CSVGEGNQPQHF. The CDR3 DNA reads as TGCAGCGTTGGGGAGGGAAATCAGCCCCAGCATTTT.

The chain links TRBV28 to TRBJ2-7; D might be TRBD2 (6 bases). This CDR3 comprises 16 residues. Germline V gene sequence: CDR1 MDHEN, CDR2 SYDVKM. Trimming removed 10 bases at V and 2 bases at J, with 24 bases between. CDR3 region: CATLGLAATSPYEQYF. CDR3 bases: TGTGCCACCCTGGGGTTAGCGGCCACGAGCCCCTACGAGCAGTACTTC.

The chain joins TRBV3-1 (or the pseudogene TRBV3-2) to TRBJ2-3; 7 bases match TRBD2. CDR3 length equals 15 residues. V was pared by 1 base and J by 1 base, with 2 bases of the junction left unmatched. Looked up from germline, CDR1 is LGHDT and CDR2 is YNNKEL (reference sequence). CDR3 loop: CASSQVTSGTDTQYF. CDR3 in DNA: TGTGCCAGCAGCCAAGTCACTAGCGGCACAGATACGCAGTATTTT.

The chain has TRBV24-1 and TRBJ2-1, with 11 bases lining up with TRBD1. CDR1 is KGHDR, CDR2 SFDVKD, per germline. The CDR3 is made up of 16 amino acids. Losses at the gene ends were 7 bases for V and 0 bases for J; bases not matched to a gene: 4. CDR3 nucleotide sequence: TGTGCCACCAGGGACAGGGGGCCTAGCTCCTACAATGAGCAGTTCTTC. Amino acid sequence: CATRDRGPSSYNEQFF.

V gene TRBV5-5 combines with J gene TRBJ1-4; 7 bases line up with TRBD1. The trim removed 4 bases at V and 7 bases at J, leaving 1 base unmatched. Germline V gives CDR1 SGHKS, CDR2 YYEKEE (reference sequence). CDR3 length: 12 residues. The CDR3 is CASSRQGEKLFF. CDR3 DNA: TGTGCCAGCAGCCGACAGGGTGAAAAACTGTTTTTT.

This chain links TRBV28 with TRBJ2-1, with 13 bases fitting TRBD2. The CDR3 is made up of 16 amino acids. Trimming took 6 bases from V and 2 from J; bases not matched to a gene: 4. The germline gives CDR1 MDHEN, CDR2 SYDVKM. The CDR3 DNA sequence: TGTGCCAGCAGCCGGGGACTAGCGGGAACCTACAATGAGCAGTTCTTC. It codes for CASSRGLAGTYNEQFF.

The CDR3 coding sequence is TGTGCCACCAGCAGGCCCCGGCAGCGGTACACAGATACGCAGTATTTT. Translation: CATSRPRQRYTDTQYF. The V call is TRBV15, the J call TRBJ2-3; D is possibly TRBD2 (5 bases). The CDR3 length is 16 residues. With 3 bases removed from V and 2 bases from J, the gap between germline ends came to 15 bases. Germline V gene sequence: CDR1 LNHNV, CDR2 YYDKDF (reference sequence).

The gene calls are TRBV5-1 and TRBJ2-7, with D possibly matching TRBD2 (6 bases). The CDR3 extends over 16 amino acids. Germline CDR1 is SGHRS and CDR2 is YFSETQ. The V end was cut by 0 bases, the J end by 5 bases, with 18 bases between. The CDR3, as DNA: TGCGCCAGCAGCTTGGAAGTTTGGGGACCGGGGGACGAGCAGTACTTC. This codes for CASSLEVWGPGDEQYF.

V gene TRBV6-5 combines with J gene TRBJ2-5; TRBD1 might be the D (6 bases). The CDR3 covers 13 residues. Germline V gives CDR1 MNHEY, CDR2 SVGAGI. Trimming shortened V by 8 bases and J by 2 bases, and 12 bases separated the two germline ends. In DNA, the CDR3 is TGTGCCAGCTCCCGGACAGCTCAAGAGACCCAGTACTTC. Its translation is CASSRTAQETQYF.

V and J are TRBV19 and TRBJ1-5; the D is unclear. Germline assignment: CDR1 LNHDA and CDR2 SQIVND (reference sequence). The V end was cut by 10 bases, the J end by 7 bases, with 14 bases between. There are 12 residues in the CDR3. The CDR3 nucleotides are TGTGCCACCCGAGTCCCACGACAGCCCCAGCATTTT. Translation gives CATRVPRQPQHF.

This sequence joins TRBV6-1 and TRBJ1-2; TRBD1 matches 7 bases. The CDR3 spans 15 residues. CDR1 and CDR2 (germline): MNHNS, SASEGT. V shed 1 base and J 3 bases; nucleotides not matched to a gene: 5. Here the CDR3 reads CASSEDRGPYYGYTF. The CDR3 bases are TGTGCCAGCAGTGAAGACAGGGGTCCTTACTATGGCTACACCTTC.

V usage is TRBV1 and J usage is TRBJ2-5; the D segment call TRBD2 is taken from the table without a DNA check. TRBV1 is a pseudogene locus. The CDR3 sequence is 19 residues long. The CDR3 loop is CTSSQRRRLAGKYQETQYF. In nucleotides, the CDR3 is TGCACCAGCAGCCAACGTCGTCGACTAGCGGGTAAGTACCAAGAGACCCAGTACTTC.

This chain links TRBV19 with TRBJ1-5; 9 nucleotides match TRBD1. Germline V gene lookup returns CDR1 LNHDA and CDR2 SQIVND (reference sequence). The length of the CDR3 is 14 residues. V dropped 6 bases and J dropped 7; count of bases not matched to a gene: 7. The CDR3 sequence: CASSHRGLGQPQHF. DNA of the CDR3: TGTGCCAGTAGCCACAGGGGGCTGGGACAGCCCCAGCATTTT. The whole variable domain, filled in from reference TRBV19 and TRBJ1-5, reads DGGITQSPKYLFRKEGQNVTLSCEQNLNHDAMYWYRQDPGQGLRLIYYSQIVNDFQKGDIAEGYSVSREKKESFPLTVTSAQKNPTAFYLCASSHRGLGQPQHFGDGTRLSIL.